This T cell receptor beta chain was observed in a study of T-cell reconstitution after alpha-beta-depleted transplantation in children. V lost 0 bases to trimming and J lost 9 bases; unmatched junction nucleotides: 0. Germline CDR1 reads SGDLS; CDR2 reads YYNGEE. This CDR3 is built from 13 residues. TCRbeta library construction was performed incorporating unique molecular identifiers. Each CDR3 protein gets one entry after TCRdb re-called the PCR reads with MiXCR. The repertoire holds about 610,000 distinct CDR3 sequences, with 8% to 11% as singletons. At least ten counts were recorded for this clonotype.

The sequences come from PBMCs from the stem cell graft donor, collected from the stem cell graft. The origin of this receptor is a human donor who donated a stem cell graft to a child with acute myeloid leukemia. V and J are TRBV9 and TRBJ2-7; 13 nucleotides line up with TRBD2. CDR3 coding DNA: TGTGCCAGCAGCGTAGGACTAGCGGGAGGGCAGTACTTC. Protein product: CASSVGLAGGQYF. The full variable domain, rest sourced from reference TRBV9 and TRBJ2-7, is DSGVTQTPKHLITATGQRVTLRCSPRSGDLSVYWYQQSLDQGLQFLIQYYNGEERAKGNILERFSAQQFPDLHSELNLSSLELGDSALYFCASSVGLAGGQYFGPGTRLTVT.